Listed below are T cell receptor beta chains from one sample, sequenced in a study of T cell responses to AZD1222 COVID-19 vaccine. Clones were read by immunoSEQ multiplex PCR, and TCRdb kept only the in-frame ones, dropping some. The table includes about 140,000 clones, 90% detected once. The source was peripheral blood, collected on day 0 of AZD1222 vaccination. All receptors come from an adult in good health. CDR3s include the opening cysteine and the closing phenylalanine or tryptophan. Each record gives: J gene, V gene, D gene, clone size, CDR3 DNA, CDR3 protein. A D gene is named only where the DNA matches it firmly. Size tells how often a clone was seen (once, few, many) or the class of an expanded clone, and some rows leave it out.

TRBJ2-5 TRBV10-3 TRBD2 . TGTGCCATCGGGCTAGCGGGGGGCCAAGAGACCCAGTACTTC CAIGLAGGQETQYF
TRBJ2-5 TRBV29-1 . . TGCAGCGTTGTAGTGAGGGCAGGACAAGAGACCCAGTACTTC CSVVVRAGQETQYF
TRBJ2-5 TRBV12-3/TRBV12-4 . few TGTGCCAGCAGGAGGGGGGATGGAGAGACCCAGTACTTC CASRRGDGETQYF
TRBJ1-1 TRBV7-2 . . TGTGCCAGCAGCTTAGCTCCGGGACAAGGGGGCACTGAAGCTTTCTTT CASSLAPGQGGTEAFF
TRBJ1-4 TRBV3-1/TRBV3-2 . . TGTGCCAGCAGCCGACGGGGTATTTCGGGTGAAAAACTGTTTTTT CASSRRGISGEKLFF
TRBJ1-6 TRBV7-2 . . TGTGCCAGCAGCCCAAGGGGCGGTAATTCACCCCTCCACTTT CASSPRGGNSPLHF
TRBJ2-1 TRBV5-1 . . TGCGCCAGCAGCTTGAGTCTTAACAATGAGCAGTTCTTC CASSLSLNNEQFF
TRBJ2-2 TRBV7-3 . . TGTGCCAGCAGCTTAATGACTGCGGGCACCGGGGAGCTGTTTTTT CASSLMTAGTGELFF
TRBJ2-2 TRBV5-1 TRBD1 . TGCGCCAGCAGCTCCACAGGGGACACCGGGGAGCTGTTTTTT CASSSTGDTGELFF
TRBJ2-3 TRBV3-1/TRBV3-2 . . TGTGCCAGCAGCCAAAATCCGGGACTTCGCACAGATACGCAGTATTTT CASSQNPGLRTDTQYF
TRBJ1-5 TRBV9 TRBD1 . TGTGCCAGCAGCGTAGGGGCAGGGGGGAATCAGCCCCAGCATTTT CASSVGAGGNQPQHF
TRBJ1-2 TRBV30 . . TGTGCCTGGAGTTCGGAGGACTATGGCTACACCTTC CAWSSEDYGYTF
TRBJ2-1 TRBV6-5 . . TGTGCCAGCAGGGCGGGCTCCTACAATGAGCAGTTCTTC CASRAGSYNEQFF
TRBJ2-1 TRBV11-2 TRBD2 . TGTGCCAGCAGCTTAAGTCTAGCGGGAGTCGATGAGCAGTTCTTC CASSLSLAGVDEQFF
TRBJ2-7 TRBV5-1 . . TGCGCCAGCAGCTTGCCCGGGACCGTAGGCAGCGAGCAGTACTTC CASSLPGTVGSEQYF
TRBJ2-1 TRBV5-4 . . TGTGCCAGCAGCTTGGTAGACAATGAGCAGTTCTTC CASSLVDNEQFF
TRBJ2-2 TRBV4-1 . . TGCGCCAGCAGCAGAACAGAGAACACCGGGGAGCTGTTTTTT CASSRTENTGELFF
TRBJ1-1 TRBV5-4 TRBD1 . TGTGCCAGCAGCTTGGGGGACAGCAACACTGAAGCTTTCTTT CASSLGDSNTEAFF
TRBJ2-1 TRBV29-1 . few TGCAGCGTTCCGATGAGGACTATCGATGAGCAGTTCTTC CSVPMRTIDEQFF
TRBJ2-2 TRBV5-1 TRBD1 . TGCGCCAGCAGCTTGGCTGGACAGGGCAAGGCCGGGGAGCTGTTTTTT CASSLAGQGKAGELFF
TRBJ1-5 TRBV6-5 . . TGTGCCAGCAGTTACTCGAGGGCAGGGAGTATGCGCCAGCATTTT CASSYSRAGSMRQHF
TRBJ1-2 TRBV27 . once TGTGCCAGCAGTTCATCCTTCACCCCCCTCTATGGCTACACCTTC CASSSSFTPLYGYTF
TRBJ2-1 TRBV6-1 . few TGTGCCAGCAGTGAAGCTCGGCGGGGGCGGTATGAGCAGTTCTTC CASSEARRGRYEQFF
TRBJ2-1 TRBV10-3 . . TGTGCCATCAGTGAGAACAGCAACAATGAGCAGTTCTTC CAISENSNNEQFF
TRBJ1-5 TRBV18 TRBD1 . TGTGCCAGCTCACCCACCCCCACAGGGGGCAATCAGCCCCAGCATTTT CASSPTPTGGNQPQHF
TRBJ1-1 TRBV30 . . TGTGCCTGGAGTGCAGAGGAGGCCGAAGCTTTCTTT CAWSAEEAEAFF
TRBJ1-1 TRBV18 . . TGTGCCAGCTCACCCGATCACAGGGTCGGCACTGAAGCTTTCTTT CASSPDHRVGTEAFF
TRBJ2-1 TRBV29-1 TRBD2 . TGCAGCGTGGGGGGCGGGTTTGAGCGGGAGTTTGAGCAGTTCTTC CSVGGGFEREFEQFF
TRBJ2-3 TRBV19 TRBD1 . TGTGCCAGTAGTCCTACTCACAGGGGGGCTACAGATACGCAGTATTTT CASSPTHRGATDTQYF
TRBJ2-2 TRBV24-1 . . TGTGCCACCAGTGATCCGGGACACCAGAACACCGGGGAGCTGTTTTTT CATSDPGHQNTGELFF
TRBJ2-1 TRBV7-3 TRBD2 . TGTGCCAGCAGCTTAATTAGCCCCCTTTTTAGCGGGAGGGTCTACAATGAGCAGTTCTTC CASSLISPLFSGRVYNEQFF
TRBJ2-2 TRBV2 . . TGTGCCAGCAGTGAGCGGGACACCGGGGAGCTGTTTTTT CASSERDTGELFF
TRBJ2-3 TRBV24-1 TRBD2 once TGTGCCACCAGTGATTTTGGCCCTAGCGGGACGACAGATACGCAGTATTTT CATSDFGPSGTTDTQYF
TRBJ2-7 TRBV11-1 TRBD1 . TGTGCCAGCAGCTCGGACAGGGGGCGCGAGCAGTACTTC CASSSDRGREQYF
TRBJ1-3 TRBV30 TRBD1 . TGTGCCTGGGACGGGACAGGGTCTGGAAACACCATATATTTT CAWDGTGSGNTIYF
TRBJ1-1 TRBV19 . . TGTGCCAGTACCTCGAGGGGGAACACTGAAGCTTTCTTT CASTSRGNTEAFF
TRBJ2-6 TRBV2 . few TGTGCCAGCAGTTCGGGGGCTGGGGCCAACGTCCTGACTTTC CASSSGAGANVLTF
TRBJ1-3 TRBV3-1/TRBV3-2 . . TGTGCCAGCAGCCGAGAGTTAGTCCCTAGATCCGGAAACACCATATATTTT CASSRELVPRSGNTIYF
TRBJ1-2 TRBV2 . . TGTGCCAGCAGTGAATGGGGGATATCTAACTATGGCTACACCTTC CASSEWGISNYGYTF
TRBJ2-1 TRBV7-8 TRBD2 . TGTGCCAGCAGCCGGACCGGGACTAGTTACAATGAGCAGTTCTTC CASSRTGTSYNEQFF
TRBJ2-1 TRBV7-2 TRBD1 . TGTGCCAGCAGCCTCTCCGGACAGGGCCCTCCATACAATGAGCAGTTCTTC CASSLSGQGPPYNEQFF
TRBJ2-5 TRBV5-1 TRBD1 . TGCGCCAGCAGCCCAGACAGGGGGGAGACCCAGTACTTC CASSPDRGETQYF
TRBJ1-1 TRBV2 . . TGTGCCAGCAGTGAAAGCCTGGGGATGAACACTGAAGCTTTCTTT CASSESLGMNTEAFF
TRBJ2-7 TRBV2 . . TGTGCCAGCAGTGTCATAGCCTACGAGCAGTACTTC CASSVIAYEQYF
TRBJ1-1 TRBV6-5 TRBD1 . TGTGCCAGCAGTACTCGACAGGGGGTAGGATTTGAAGCTTTCTTT CASSTRQGVGFEAFF
TRBJ1-2 TRBV18 . . TGTGCCAGCTCACCATTGGACAGCGATGGCTACACCTTC CASSPLDSDGYTF
TRBJ1-4 TRBV7-9 . . TGTGCCAGCAGTGCCGCGCAGGGGCGTGAAAAACTGTTTTTT CASSAAQGREKLFF
TRBJ2-7 TRBV19 . . TGTGCCAGTAGTAACGGCCCACTCTACGAGCAGTACTTC CASSNGPLYEQYF
TRBJ1-1 TRBV10-3 . . TGTGCCATCAGCCTCTGGGGGACTGAAGCTTTCTTT CAISLWGTEAFF
TRBJ1-1 TRBV18 . . TGTGCCAGCTCACCACTGGGGGGGTTGGGCACTGAAGCTTTCTTT CASSPLGGLGTEAFF
TRBJ1-3 TRBV7-2 . . TGTGCCAGCAGCTCAGCCGGACAGATCTCTGGAAACACCATATATTTT CASSSAGQISGNTIYF
TRBJ1-1 TRBV10-3 TRBD1 . TGTGCCATCAGTGAACGACAGGGGAATGAAGCTTTCTTT CAISERQGNEAFF
TRBJ2-7 TRBV2 TRBD2 . TGTGCCAGCAGTACCGGGACTAGCGGGGGAGCCACCTACGAGCAGTACTTC CASSTGTSGGATYEQYF
TRBJ2-2 TRBV10-3 TRBD2 . TGTGCCATCAGTGAGTCTTCTAGCGGGAGGGCCGGGGGCGACGGGGAGCTGTTTTTT CAISESSSGRAGGDGELFF
TRBJ2-7 TRBV21-1 . . TGTGCCAGCAGCCCCACGAGGGACCGAAGCTCCTACGAGCAGTACTTC CASSPTRDRSSYEQYF
TRBJ2-7 TRBV29-1 . . TGCAGCGACCAGGGGTCTTCCAACGAGCAGTACTTC CSDQGSSNEQYF
TRBJ2-2 TRBV7-6 TRBD2 few TGTGCCAGCACCCAAAGACTAGCGGGAGTAACCGGGGAGCTGTTTTTT CASTQRLAGVTGELFF